The sequence of this T cell receptor (beta chain) was determined in a study of CD4 T cells in relation to SARS-CoV-2 and coronaviruses (dated by TCRdb to the early 2020s). Background for the entire study: A median age of around 38 years, with a range of about 21 to 80 years, was recorded for the full convalescent cohort of 12 to 13 patients. For other donors in the study, expansion assays were sequenced with a different, Illumina-based TCR-beta assay. Among the roughly twelve convalescent patients, 8 males and 4 females were included, and two of the subjects were Hispanic. At the level of individual TCR clonotypes, the study measured memory CD4+ T cell crossreactivity between SARS-CoV-2 spike protein and common cold coronavirus spike proteins. Using patient-derived lymphoblastoid cell lines, the shared crossreactive spike epitopes were mapped to their HLA restriction. The Adaptive Biotechnologies TCR-sequencing kit was used for samples from a few pre-COVID donors and for the naive versus memory experiments, whereas the other data were Illumina-based.

Summary of the overall study and its limitations: The study was limited by small numbers of patients and tested TCRs. Because the crossreactivity analysis focused on spike protein, crossreactivity against other viral proteins was not assessed. Because no donor provided both pre-pandemic and post-infection samples, tracing the source of pre-existing responses was limited. Naive versus memory sequencing indicated the assay detects memory recall responses rather than primary responses primed during culture. Compared with monoreactive clones, crossreactive clones had significantly weaker SARS-CoV-2-driven expansion, a result consistent with antigenic imprinting. In around two thirds of donors, memory CD4+ clonotypes turned up that crossrecognized SARS-CoV-2 and at least one common cold coronavirus spike.

To separate naive from memory CD4+ T cells, cryopreserved PBMCs first underwent CD4 enrichment and then EasySep naive CD4+ T cell enrichment. PBMCs were isolated from leukapheresis product or whole blood by Ficoll-Paque PLUS gradient centrifugation. The PBMCs went either fresh into the expansion assay or into cryopreservation at -140 degrees C. The QIAamp Micro DNA Kit was used to extract genomic DNA from the CD4+ T cells. Deletion took 4 bases off V and 1 base off J, with a span of 14 bases between the germline ends. The CDR3 runs 16 residues from the cysteine to the phenylalanine. The read is trimmed to its CDR3 DNA, 48 bases read in frame from base 1. Via the germline V gene, CDR1 is SNHLY and CDR2 FYNNEI. Deep-resolution immunoSEQ TCR-beta sequencing was performed on DNA from uncultured naive and memory CD4+ T cells. Concerning the study's data processing: During preprocessing, nonproductive sequences were removed, as were CDR3s that did not start with C, did not end with F or W, or were shorter than 7 amino acids. Cultured and uncultured naive and memory CD4+ repertoires were searched for CDR3s previously identified as spike- and CEF-reactive. Pairwise Levenshtein distance, computed with the stringdist R package after three terminal residues were trimmed from each end, was used as the measure of CDR3 homology. This immuneACCESS table, as held by TCRdb, lists in-frame sequences with V and J called but not all clones. Of the missing ones, under half trace to an unresolved V gene in checked studies; the others have no known cause. V and J calls and clone size follow that table, whereas D and trimming were derived from the DNA. The sample profile shows about 37,000 clones; 70% to 90% of them were found once. The ten top clones hold approximately 3% of the sample.

As regards this clone: No antigen is known for it. Base-call qualities are not available, and no considerably larger clone is one nucleotide away.

In this chain, TRBV2 is recombined with TRBJ2-1; the D gene identity is not certain. The receptor's source is an adult with COVID-19. The sample comprised memory CD4+ T cells from PBMCs. What the cell subset or site label conveys for this sample: memory (non-naive) CD4+ T cells. The CDR3 here reads CASSGLPPWSYNEQFF. In nucleotide form, the sequence is TGTGCCAGCAGTGGGTTACCCCCGTGGTCCTACAATGAGCAGTTCTTC.